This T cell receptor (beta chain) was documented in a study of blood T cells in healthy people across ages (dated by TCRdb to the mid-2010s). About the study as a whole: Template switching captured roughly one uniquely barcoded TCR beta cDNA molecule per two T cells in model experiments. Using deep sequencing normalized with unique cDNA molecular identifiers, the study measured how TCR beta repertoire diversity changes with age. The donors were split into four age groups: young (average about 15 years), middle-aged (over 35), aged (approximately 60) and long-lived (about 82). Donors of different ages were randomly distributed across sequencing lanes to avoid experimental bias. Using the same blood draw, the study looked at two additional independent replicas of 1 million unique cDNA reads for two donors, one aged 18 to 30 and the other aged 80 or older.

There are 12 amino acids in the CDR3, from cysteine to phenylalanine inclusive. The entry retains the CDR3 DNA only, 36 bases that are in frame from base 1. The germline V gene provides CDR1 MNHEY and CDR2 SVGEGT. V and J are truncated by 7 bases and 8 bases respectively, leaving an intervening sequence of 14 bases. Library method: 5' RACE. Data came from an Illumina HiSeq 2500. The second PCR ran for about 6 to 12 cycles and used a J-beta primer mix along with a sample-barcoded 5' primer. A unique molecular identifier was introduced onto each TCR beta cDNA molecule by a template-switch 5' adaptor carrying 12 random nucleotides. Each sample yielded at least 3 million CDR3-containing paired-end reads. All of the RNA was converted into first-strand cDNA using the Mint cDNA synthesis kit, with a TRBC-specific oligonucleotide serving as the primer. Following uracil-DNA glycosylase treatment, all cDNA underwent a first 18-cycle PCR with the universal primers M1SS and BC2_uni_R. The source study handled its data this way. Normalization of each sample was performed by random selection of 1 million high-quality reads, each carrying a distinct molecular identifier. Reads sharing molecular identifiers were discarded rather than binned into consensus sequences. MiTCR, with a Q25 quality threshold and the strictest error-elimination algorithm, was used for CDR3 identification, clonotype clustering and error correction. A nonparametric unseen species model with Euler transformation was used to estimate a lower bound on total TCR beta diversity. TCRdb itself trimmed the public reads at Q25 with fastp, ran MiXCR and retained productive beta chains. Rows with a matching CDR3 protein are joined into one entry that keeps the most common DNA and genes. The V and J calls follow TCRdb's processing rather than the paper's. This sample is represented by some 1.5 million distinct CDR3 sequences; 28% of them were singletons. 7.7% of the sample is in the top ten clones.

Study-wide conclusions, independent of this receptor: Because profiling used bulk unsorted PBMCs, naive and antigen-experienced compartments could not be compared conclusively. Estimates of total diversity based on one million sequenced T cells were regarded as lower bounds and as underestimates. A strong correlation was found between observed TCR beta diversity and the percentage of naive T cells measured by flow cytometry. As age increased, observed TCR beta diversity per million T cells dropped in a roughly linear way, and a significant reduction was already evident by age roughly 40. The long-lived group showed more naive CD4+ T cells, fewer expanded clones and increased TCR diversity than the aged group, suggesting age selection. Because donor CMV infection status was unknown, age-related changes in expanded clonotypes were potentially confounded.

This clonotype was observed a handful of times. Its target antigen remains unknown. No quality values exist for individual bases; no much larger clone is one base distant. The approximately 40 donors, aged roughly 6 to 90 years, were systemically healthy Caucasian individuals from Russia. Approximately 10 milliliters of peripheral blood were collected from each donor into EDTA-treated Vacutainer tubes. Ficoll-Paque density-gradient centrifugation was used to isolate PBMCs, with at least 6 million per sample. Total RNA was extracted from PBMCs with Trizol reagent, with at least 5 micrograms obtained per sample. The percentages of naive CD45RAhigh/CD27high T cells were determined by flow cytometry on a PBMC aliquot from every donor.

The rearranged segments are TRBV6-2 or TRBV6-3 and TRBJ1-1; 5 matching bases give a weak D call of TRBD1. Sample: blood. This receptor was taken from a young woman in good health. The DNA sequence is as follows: TGTGCCAGCAATCAGGGCGTGGGGGAAGCTTTCTTT. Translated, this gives CASNQGVGEAFF.